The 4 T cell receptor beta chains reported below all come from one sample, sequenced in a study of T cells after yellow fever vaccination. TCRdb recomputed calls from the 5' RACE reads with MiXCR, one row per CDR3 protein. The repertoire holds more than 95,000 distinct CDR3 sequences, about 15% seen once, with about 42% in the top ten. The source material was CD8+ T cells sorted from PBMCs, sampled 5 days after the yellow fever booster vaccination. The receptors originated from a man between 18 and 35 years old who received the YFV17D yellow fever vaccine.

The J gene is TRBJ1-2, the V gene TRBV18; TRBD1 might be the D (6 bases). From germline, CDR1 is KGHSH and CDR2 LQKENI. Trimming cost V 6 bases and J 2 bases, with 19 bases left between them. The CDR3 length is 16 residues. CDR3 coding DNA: TGTGCCAGCTCTCTTAACGGGGGGCTGGGGAACTATGGCTACACCTTC. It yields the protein CASSLNGGLGNYGYTF.

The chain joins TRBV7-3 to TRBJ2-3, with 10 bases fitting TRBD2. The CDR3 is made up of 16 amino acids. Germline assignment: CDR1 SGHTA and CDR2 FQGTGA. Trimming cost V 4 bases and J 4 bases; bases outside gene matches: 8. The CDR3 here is CASSSSSGGAADTQYF. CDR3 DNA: TGTGCCAGCAGCTCCTCGAGCGGGGGGGCGGCAGATACGCAGTATTTT.

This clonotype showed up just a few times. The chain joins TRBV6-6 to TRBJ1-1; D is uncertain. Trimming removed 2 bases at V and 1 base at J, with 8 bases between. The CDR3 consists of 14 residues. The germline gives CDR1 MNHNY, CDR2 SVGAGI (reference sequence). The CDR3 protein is CASSYGAGNTEAFF. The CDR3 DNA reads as TGTGCCAGCAGTTACGGTGCCGGGAACACTGAAGCTTTCTTT.

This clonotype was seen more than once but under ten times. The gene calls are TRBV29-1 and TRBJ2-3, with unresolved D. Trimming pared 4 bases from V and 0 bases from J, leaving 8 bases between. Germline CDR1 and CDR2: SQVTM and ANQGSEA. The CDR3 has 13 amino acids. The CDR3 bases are TGCAGCGTTGGGAGAGCTAGCACAGATACGCAGTATTTT. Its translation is CSVGRASTDTQYF.